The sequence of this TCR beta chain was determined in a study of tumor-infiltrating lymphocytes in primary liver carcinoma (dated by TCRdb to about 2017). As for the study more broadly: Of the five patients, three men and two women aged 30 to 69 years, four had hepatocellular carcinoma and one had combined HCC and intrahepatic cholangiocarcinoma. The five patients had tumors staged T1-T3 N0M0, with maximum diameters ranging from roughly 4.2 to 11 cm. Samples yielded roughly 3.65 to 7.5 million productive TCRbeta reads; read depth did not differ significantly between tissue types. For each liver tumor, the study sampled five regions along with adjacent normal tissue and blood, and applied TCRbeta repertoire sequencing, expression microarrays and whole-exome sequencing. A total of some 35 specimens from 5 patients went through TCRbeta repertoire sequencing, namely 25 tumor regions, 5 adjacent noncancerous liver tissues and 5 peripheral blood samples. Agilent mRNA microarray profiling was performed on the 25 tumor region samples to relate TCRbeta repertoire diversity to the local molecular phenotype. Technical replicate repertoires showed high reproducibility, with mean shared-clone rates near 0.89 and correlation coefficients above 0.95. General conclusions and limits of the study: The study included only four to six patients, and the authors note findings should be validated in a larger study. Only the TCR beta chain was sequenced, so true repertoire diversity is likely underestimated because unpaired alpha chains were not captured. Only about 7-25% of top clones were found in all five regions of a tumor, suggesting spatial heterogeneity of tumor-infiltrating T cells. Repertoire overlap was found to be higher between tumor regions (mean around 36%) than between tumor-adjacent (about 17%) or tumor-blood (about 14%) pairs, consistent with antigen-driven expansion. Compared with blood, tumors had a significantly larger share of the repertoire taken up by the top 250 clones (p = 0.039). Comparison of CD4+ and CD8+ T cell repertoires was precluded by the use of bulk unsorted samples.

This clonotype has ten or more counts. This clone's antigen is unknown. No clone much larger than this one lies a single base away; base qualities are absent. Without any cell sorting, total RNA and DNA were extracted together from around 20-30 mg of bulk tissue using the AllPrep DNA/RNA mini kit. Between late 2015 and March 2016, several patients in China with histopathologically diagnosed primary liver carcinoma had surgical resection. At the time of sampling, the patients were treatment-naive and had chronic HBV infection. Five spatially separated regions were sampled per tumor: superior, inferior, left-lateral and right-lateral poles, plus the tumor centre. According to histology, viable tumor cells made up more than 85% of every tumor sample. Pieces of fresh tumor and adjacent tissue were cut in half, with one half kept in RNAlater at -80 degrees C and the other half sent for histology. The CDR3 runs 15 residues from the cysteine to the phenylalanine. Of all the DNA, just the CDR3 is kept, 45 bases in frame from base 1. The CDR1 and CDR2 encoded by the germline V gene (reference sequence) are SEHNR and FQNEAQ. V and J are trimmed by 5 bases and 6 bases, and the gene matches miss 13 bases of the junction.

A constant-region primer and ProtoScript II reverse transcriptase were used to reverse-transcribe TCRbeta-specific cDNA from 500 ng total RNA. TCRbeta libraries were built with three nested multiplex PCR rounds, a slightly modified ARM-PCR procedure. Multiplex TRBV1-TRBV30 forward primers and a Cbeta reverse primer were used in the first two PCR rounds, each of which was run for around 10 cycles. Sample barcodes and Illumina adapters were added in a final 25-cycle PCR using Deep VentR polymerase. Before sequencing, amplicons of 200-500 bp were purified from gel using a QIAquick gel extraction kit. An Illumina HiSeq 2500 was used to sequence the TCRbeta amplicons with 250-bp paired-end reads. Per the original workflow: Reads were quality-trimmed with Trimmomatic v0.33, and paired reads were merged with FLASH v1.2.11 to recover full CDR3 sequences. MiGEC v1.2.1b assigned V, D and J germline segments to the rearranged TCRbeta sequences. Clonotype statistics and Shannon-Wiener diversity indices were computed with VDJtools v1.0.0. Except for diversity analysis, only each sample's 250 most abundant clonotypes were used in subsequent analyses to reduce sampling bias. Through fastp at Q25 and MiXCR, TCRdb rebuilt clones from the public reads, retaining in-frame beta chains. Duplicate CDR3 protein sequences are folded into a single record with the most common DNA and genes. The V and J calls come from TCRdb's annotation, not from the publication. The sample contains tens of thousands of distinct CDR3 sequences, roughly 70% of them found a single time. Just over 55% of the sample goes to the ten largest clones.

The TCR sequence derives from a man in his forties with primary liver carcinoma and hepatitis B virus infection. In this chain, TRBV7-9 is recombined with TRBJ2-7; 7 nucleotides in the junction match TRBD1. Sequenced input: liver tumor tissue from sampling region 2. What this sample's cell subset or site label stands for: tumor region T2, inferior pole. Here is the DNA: TGTGCCAGCAGCACCCTGACAGGGTTCTACCGCGAGCAGTACTTC. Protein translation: CASSTLTGFYREQYF.